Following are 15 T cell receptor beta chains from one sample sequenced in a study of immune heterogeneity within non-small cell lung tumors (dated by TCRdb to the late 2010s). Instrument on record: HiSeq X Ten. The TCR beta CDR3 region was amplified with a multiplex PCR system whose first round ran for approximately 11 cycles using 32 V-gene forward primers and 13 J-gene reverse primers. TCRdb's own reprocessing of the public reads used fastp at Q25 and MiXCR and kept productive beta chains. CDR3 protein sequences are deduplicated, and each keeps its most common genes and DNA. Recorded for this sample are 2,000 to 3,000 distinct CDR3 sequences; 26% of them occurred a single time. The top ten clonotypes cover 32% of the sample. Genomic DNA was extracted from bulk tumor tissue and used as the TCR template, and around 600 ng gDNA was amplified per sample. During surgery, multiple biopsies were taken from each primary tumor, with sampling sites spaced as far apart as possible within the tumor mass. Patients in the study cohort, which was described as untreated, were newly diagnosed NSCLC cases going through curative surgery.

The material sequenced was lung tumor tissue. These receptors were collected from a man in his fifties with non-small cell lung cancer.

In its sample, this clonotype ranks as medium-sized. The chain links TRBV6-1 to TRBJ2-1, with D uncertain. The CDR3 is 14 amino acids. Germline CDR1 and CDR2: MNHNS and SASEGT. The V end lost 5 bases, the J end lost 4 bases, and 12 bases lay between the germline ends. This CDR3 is CASSYNGAYNEQFF. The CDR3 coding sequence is TGTGCCAGCAGTTATAACGGCGCTTACAATGAGCAGTTCTTC.

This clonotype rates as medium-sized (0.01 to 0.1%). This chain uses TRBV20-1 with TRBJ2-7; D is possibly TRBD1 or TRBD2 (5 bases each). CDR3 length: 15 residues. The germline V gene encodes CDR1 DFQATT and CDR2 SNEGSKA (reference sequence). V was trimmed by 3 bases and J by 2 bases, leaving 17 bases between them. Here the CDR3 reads CSARSWGPGTYEQYF. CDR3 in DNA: TGCAGTGCTAGGAGTTGGGGACCGGGAACCTACGAGCAGTACTTC.

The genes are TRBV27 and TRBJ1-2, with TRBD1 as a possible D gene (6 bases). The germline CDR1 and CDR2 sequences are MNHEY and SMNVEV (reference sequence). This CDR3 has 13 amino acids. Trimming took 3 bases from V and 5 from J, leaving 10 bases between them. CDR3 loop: CASSFNGQYGYTF. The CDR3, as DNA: TGTGCCAGCAGTTTTAACGGACAGTATGGCTACACCTTC.

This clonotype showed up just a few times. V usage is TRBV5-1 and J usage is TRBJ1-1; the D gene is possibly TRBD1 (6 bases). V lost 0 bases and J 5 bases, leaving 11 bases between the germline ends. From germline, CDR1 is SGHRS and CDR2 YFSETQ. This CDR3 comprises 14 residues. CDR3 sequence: CASSLGQGRTEAFF. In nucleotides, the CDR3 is TGCGCCAGCAGCTTGGGGCAGGGGCGGACTGAAGCTTTCTTT.

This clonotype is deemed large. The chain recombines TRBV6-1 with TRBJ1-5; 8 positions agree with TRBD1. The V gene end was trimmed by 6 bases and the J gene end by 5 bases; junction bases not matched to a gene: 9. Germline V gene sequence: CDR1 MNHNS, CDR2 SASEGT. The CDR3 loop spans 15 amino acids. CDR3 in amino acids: CASRYGQGGDQPQHF. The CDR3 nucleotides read TGTGCCAGCAGATATGGACAGGGTGGGGATCAGCCCCAGCATTTT.

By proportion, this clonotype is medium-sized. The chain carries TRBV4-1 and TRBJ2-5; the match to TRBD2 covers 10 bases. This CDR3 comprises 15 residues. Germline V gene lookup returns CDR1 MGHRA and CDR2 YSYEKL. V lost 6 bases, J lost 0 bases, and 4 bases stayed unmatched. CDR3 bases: TGCGCCAGCAGGCCCACTAGCGGGGACCAAGAGACCCAGTACTTC. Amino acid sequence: CASRPTSGDQETQYF.

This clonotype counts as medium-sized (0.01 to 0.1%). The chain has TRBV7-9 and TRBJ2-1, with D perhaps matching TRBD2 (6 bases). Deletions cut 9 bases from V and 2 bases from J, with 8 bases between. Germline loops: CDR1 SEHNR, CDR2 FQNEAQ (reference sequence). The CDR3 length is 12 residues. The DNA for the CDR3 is TGTGCCAGGGAGGGGCCCTACAATGAGCAGTTCTTC. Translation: CAREGPYNEQFF.

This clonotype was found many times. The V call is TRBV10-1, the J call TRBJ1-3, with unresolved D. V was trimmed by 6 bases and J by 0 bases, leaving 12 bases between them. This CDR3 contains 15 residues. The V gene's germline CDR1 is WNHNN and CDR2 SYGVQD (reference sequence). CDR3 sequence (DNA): TGCGCCAGCAGCGACGGAGCCGTCTCTGGAAACACCATATATTTT. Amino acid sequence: CASSDGAVSGNTIYF.

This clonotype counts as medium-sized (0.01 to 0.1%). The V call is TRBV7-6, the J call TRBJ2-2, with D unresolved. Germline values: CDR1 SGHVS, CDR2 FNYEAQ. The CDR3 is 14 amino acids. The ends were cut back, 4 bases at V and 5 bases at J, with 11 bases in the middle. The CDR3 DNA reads TGTGCCAGCAGCTCTCTCTATAGGACCGGGGAGCTGTTTTTT. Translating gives CASSSLYRTGELFF.

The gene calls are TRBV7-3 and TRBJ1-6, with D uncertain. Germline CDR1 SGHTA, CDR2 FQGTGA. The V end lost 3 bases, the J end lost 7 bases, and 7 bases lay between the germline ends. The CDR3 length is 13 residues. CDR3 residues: CASSFDTNSPLHF. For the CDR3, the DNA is TGTGCCAGCAGCTTTGATACCAATTCACCCCTCCACTTT. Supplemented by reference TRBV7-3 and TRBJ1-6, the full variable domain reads GAGVSQTPSNKVTEKGKYVELRCDPISGHTALYWYRQSLGQGPEFLIYFQGTGAADDSGLPNDRFFAVRPEGSVSTLKIQRTERGDSAVYLCASSFDTNSPLHFGNGTRLTVT.

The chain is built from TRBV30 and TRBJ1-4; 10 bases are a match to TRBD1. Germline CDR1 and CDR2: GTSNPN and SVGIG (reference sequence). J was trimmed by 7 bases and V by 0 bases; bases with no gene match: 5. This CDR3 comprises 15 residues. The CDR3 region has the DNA TGTGCCTGGAGTGTCGGGACAGGGGCGGGTGAAAAACTGTTTTTT. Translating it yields CAWSVGTGAGEKLFF.

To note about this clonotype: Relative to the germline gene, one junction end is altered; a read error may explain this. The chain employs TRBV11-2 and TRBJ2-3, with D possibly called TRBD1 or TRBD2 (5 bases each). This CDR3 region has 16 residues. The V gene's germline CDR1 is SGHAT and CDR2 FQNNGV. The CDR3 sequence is CATSLIGAGGTDTQYF. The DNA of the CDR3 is TGTGCCACCAGCTTAATCGGGGCGGGTGGCACAGATACGCAGTATTTT.

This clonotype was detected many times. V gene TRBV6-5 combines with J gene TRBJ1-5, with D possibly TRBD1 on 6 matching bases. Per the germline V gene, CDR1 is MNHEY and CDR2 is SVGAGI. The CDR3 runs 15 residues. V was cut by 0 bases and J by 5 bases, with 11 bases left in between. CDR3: CASSYSNRGDQPQHF. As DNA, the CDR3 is TGTGCCAGCAGTTACTCGAATAGGGGGGATCAGCCCCAGCATTTT.

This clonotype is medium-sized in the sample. CDR3 in amino acids: CATRMGGLYNEQFF. DNA for the CDR3: TGTGCCACCAGGATGGGGGGACTATACAATGAGCAGTTCTTC. The chain carries TRBV15 and TRBJ2-1; TRBD2 aligns across 7 bases. The V gene end was trimmed by 6 bases and the J gene end by 4 bases; junction bases not matched to a gene: 6. CDR3 length equals 14 residues. CDR1 LNHNV and CDR2 YYDKDF come from the germline V gene (reference sequence).

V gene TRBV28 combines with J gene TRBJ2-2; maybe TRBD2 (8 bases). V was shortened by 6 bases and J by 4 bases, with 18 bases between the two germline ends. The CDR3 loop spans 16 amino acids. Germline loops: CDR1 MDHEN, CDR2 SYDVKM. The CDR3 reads CASRRGLEGATGELFF. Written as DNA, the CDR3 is TGTGCCAGCAGAAGGGGACTAGAGGGGGCCACCGGGGAGCTGTTTTTT.